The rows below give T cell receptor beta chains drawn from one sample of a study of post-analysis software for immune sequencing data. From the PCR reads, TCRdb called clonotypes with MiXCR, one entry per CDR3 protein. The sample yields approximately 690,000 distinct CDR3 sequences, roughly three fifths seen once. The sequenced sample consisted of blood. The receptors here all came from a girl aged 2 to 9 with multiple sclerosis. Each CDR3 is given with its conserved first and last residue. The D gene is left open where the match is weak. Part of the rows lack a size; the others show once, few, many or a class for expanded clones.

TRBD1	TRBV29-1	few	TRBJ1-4	TGCAGCGTCACCGGGACAGCTACAACTAATGAAAAACTGTTTTTT	CSVTGTATTNEKLFF
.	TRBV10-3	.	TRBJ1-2	TGTGCCATCAGTGAAGTCGGCAGCTACTATGGCTACACCTTC	CAISEVGSYYGYTF
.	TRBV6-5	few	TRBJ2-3	TGTGCCATCAGAGGGGAAGCAACAGATACGCAGTATTTT	CAIRGEATDTQYF
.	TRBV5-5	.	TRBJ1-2	TGTGCCAGCAGCTTGCCCGAAGGAACCCTGTATGGCTACACCTTC	CASSLPEGTLYGYTF
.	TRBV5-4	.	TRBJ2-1	TGTGCCAGCAGTCATGACGGGGGAGCCAGCGAGCAGTTCTTC	CASSHDGGASEQFF
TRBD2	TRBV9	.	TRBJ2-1	TGTGCCAGCAGTGAAAGCGGGAGGGCCGGGTATGAGCAGTTCTTC	CASSESGRAGYEQFF
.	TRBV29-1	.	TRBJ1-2	TGCAGCGTCCAAAGTCCAGGAACTAACTATGGCTACACCTTC	CSVQSPGTNYGYTF
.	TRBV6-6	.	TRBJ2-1	TGTGCCAGCAGGCAAGGGGCGGCCTACAATGAGCAGTTCTTC	CASRQGAAYNEQFF
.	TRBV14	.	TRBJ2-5	TGTGCCAGCAGCCAACCACCACGGACTCGACGCGGAGAGACCCAGTACTTC	CASSQPPRTRRGETQYF
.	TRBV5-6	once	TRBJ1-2	TGTGCCAGCAGCACACCACAAAGTGGGGGCTACACCTTC	CASSTPQSGGYTF
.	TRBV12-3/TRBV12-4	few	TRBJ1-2	TGTGCCAGCAGTTTTGGGGCCAGAGGGGAGAACTATGGCTACACCTTC	CASSFGARGENYGYTF
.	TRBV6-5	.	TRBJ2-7	TGTGCCAGCAGTTACGAGGCGGGACAAACCTCCTACGAGCAGTACTTC	CASSYEAGQTSYEQYF
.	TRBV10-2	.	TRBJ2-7	TGCGCCAGCAGGGTAGGGGGAACTAGCATCGAGCAGTACTTC	CASRVGGTSIEQYF
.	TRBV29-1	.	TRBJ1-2	TGCAGCGTTCGAAGTCGACTAGCTAACTATGGCTACACCTTC	CSVRSRLANYGYTF
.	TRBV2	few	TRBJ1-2	TGTGCCAGCAGTGTTACGGGAACTAACTATGGCTACACCTTC	CASSVTGTNYGYTF
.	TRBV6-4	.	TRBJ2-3	TGTGCCAGCAGTGACACTGGAGGCCCTTGGGCAGATACGCAGTATTTT	CASSDTGGPWADTQYF
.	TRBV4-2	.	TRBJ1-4	TGTGCCAGCAGCCAAGGAAGGCAGGGAGTTCGAGGAAAACTGTTTTTT	CASSQGRQGVRGKLFF
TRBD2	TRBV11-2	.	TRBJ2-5	TGTGCCAGCAGCTCCGGACTAGCGGAGACGGAGACCCAGTACTTC	CASSSGLAETETQYF
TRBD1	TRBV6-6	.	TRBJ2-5	TGCGCCAGCAGGTCTCGGGACAGCCAAGAGACCCAGTACTTC	CASRSRDSQETQYF
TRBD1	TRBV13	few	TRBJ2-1	TGTGCCAGCAGCAGATCGGGACAGGGGAGCAATGAGCAGTTCTTC	CASSRSGQGSNEQFF
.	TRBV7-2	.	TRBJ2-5	TGTGCCAGCAGCTTAGTATCGGGCAGGGGAGGCCAAGAGACCCAGTACTTC	CASSLVSGRGGQETQYF
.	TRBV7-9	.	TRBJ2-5	TGTGCCAGCAGCTTAGATCTCGGCAGCGACCAGTACTTC	CASSLDLGSDQYF
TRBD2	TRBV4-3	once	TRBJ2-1	TGCGCCAGCGGCCAAGAGGAACTAGCGGGGGCGGGTTTCAATGAGCAGTTCTTC	CASGQEELAGAGFNEQFF
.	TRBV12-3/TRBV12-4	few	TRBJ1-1	TGTGCCAGCAGTTCCGGGACAACTATGAACACTGAAGCTTTCTTT	CASSSGTTMNTEAFF
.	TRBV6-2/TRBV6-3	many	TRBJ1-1	TGTGCCAGCAGTGAGAACACTGAAGCTTTCTTT	CASSENTEAFF
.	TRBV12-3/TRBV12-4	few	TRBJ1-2	TGTGCCAGCAGGGGGACCGACAACTATGGCTACACCTTC	CASRGTDNYGYTF
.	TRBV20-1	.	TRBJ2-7	TGCAGTGCCGCCGGGACACCCGGATGGAGGTCCCAGTACTTC	CSAAGTPGWRSQYF
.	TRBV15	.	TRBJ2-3	TGTGCCACCAGCAGACCTAGCACAGATACGCAGTATTTT	CATSRPSTDTQYF
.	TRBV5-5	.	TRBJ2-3	TGTGCCAGCAGCTTGCACAGGGAGACAGATACGCAGTATTTT	CASSLHRETDTQYF
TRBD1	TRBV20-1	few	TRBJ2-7	TGCAGTGCTAGAGATCTTGGGACAGGCTCCTACGAGCAGTACTTC	CSARDLGTGSYEQYF
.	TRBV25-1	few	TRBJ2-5	TGTGCCAGCAGTGACCCACCCCAAGAGACCCAGTACTTC	CASSDPPQETQYF